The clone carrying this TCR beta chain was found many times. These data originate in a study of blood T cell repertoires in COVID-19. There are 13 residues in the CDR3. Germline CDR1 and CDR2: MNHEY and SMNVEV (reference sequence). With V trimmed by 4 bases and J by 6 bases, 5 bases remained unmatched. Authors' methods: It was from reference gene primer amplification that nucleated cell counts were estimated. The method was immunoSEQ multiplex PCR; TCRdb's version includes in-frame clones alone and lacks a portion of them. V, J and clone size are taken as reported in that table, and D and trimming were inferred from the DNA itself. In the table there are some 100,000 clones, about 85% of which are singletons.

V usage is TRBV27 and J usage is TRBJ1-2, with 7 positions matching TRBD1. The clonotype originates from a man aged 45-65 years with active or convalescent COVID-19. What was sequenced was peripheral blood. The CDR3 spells CASSSQGVDGYTF. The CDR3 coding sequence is TGTGCCAGCAGTTCGCAGGGGGTGGATGGCTACACCTTC.